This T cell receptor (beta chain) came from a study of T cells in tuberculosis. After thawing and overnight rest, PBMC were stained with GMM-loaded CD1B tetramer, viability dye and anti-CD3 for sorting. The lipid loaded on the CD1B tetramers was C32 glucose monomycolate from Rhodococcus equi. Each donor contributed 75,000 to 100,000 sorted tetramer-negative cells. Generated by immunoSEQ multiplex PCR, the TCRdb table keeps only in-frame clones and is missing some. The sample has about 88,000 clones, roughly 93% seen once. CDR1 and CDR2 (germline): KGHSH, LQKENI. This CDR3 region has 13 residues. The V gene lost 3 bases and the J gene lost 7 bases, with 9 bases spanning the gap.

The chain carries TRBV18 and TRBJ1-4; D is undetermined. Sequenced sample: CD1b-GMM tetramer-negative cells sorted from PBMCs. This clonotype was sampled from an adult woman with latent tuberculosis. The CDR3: CASSPTLGEKLFF. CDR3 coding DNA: TGTGCCAGCTCACCGACACTAGGTGAAAAACTGTTTTTT.